A selection of T cell receptor beta chains follows, all from one sample in a study of blood T cell repertoires in COVID-19. Profiled with immunoSEQ multiplex PCR; TCRdb holds only in-frame clones, not every one. In the table there are a few hundred thousand clones, around 83% of which are singletons. What was sequenced was peripheral blood. Receptor source: a man aged 45-65 years with active or convalescent COVID-19. Both conserved end residues are part of each CDR3. Fields, in order: clone size, J gene, D gene, V gene, CDR3 protein, CDR3 DNA. D genes are given only for firm matches. Clone size is shown for a subset of rows, as once, few, many or a class of expanded clone.

size: .
J: TRBJ2-1
D: .
V: TRBV5-6
CDR3: CASSLMGARINEQFF
DNA: TGTGCCAGCAGCTTGATGGGGGCGAGGATTAATGAGCAGTTCTTC

size: once
J: TRBJ2-5
D: .
V: TRBV25-1
CDR3: CASSRETQYF
DNA: TGTGCCAGCAGTCGGGAGACCCAGTACTTC

size: .
J: TRBJ2-7
D: TRBD1
V: TRBV5-4
CDR3: CASSATGAIYEQYF
DNA: TGTGCCAGCAGCGCGACAGGGGCGATCTACGAGCAGTACTTC

size: .
J: TRBJ2-3
D: TRBD2
V: TRBV29-1
CDR3: CSATGGPTQYF
DNA: TGCAGCGCAACGGGAGGGCCTACGCAGTATTTT

size: .
J: TRBJ1-1
D: .
V: TRBV3-1/TRBV3-2
CDR3: CASSPFTNSEAFF
DNA: TGTGCCAGCAGCCCCTTTACAAACAGTGAAGCTTTCTTT

size: once
J: TRBJ2-3
D: .
V: TRBV14
CDR3: CASSLYRDWGQYF
DNA: TGTGCCAGCAGCCTTTACCGGGACTGGGGGCAGTATTTT

size: .
J: TRBJ2-3
D: .
V: TRBV7-3
CDR3: CASSLSPGDTQYF
DNA: TGTGCCAGCAGCTTAAGCCCCGGGGATACGCAGTATTTT

size: .
J: TRBJ1-2
D: TRBD1
V: TRBV5-6
CDR3: CASSLPGQLSTNYGYTF
DNA: TGTGCCAGCAGCTTACCGGGACAGCTCTCAACTAACTATGGCTACACCTTC

size: .
J: TRBJ2-2
D: .
V: TRBV7-7
CDR3: CASSLRGTGELFF
DNA: TGTGCTAGCAGCCTTAGGGGCACCGGGGAGCTGTTTTTT

size: once
J: TRBJ2-2
D: TRBD2
V: TRBV5-1
CDR3: CASSAGLAGSTGELFF
DNA: TGCGCCAGCAGCGCGGGACTAGCGGGGTCCACCGGGGAGCTGTTTTTT

size: once
J: TRBJ2-1
D: TRBD2
V: TRBV19
CDR3: CASIGRGVNEQFF
DNA: TGTGCCAGTATCGGGCGGGGGGTCAATGAGCAGTTCTTC

size: .
J: TRBJ2-7
D: .
V: TRBV14
CDR3: CASSQTASGAGAEYF
DNA: TGTGCCAGCAGCCAAACCGCTTCTGGGGCCGGAGCTGAGTACTTC

size: .
J: TRBJ1-1
D: .
V: TRBV6-5
CDR3: CASGYGGYAFF
DNA: TGTGCCAGTGGGTACGGGGGGTATGCTTTCTTT

size: .
J: TRBJ2-3
D: .
V: TRBV9
CDR3: CASSAQGRGTDTQYF
DNA: TGTGCCAGCAGCGCACAGGGAAGGGGCACAGATACGCAGTATTTT

size: .
J: TRBJ1-2
D: TRBD1
V: TRBV3-1/TRBV3-2
CDR3: CASSQDLGQEDGYTF
DNA: TGTGCCAGCAGCCAAGATCTTGGACAGGAGGATGGCTACACCTTC

size: .
J: TRBJ2-1
D: .
V: TRBV7-8
CDR3: CASSRSRGQSLSSYNEQFF
DNA: TGTGCCAGCAGCCGATCGCGGGGACAGAGCCTCTCCTCCTACAATGAGCAGTTCTTC

size: .
J: TRBJ2-3
D: .
V: TRBV27
CDR3: CASSLGAGLRDTQYF
DNA: TGTGCCAGCAGTCTCGGCGCAGGGTTAAGGGATACGCAGTATTTT

size: .
J: TRBJ2-3
D: .
V: TRBV9
CDR3: CASSSTGSTDTQYF
DNA: TGTGCCAGCAGCTCTACAGGGTCCACAGATACGCAGTATTTT

size: .
J: TRBJ1-1
D: .
V: TRBV6-5
CDR3: CASRASGEMNTEAFF
DNA: TGTGCCAGCAGAGCCTCAGGGGAAATGAACACTGAAGCTTTCTTT

size: .
J: TRBJ2-1
D: TRBD2
V: TRBV7-2
CDR3: CASSLVGTSGGAWNEQFF
DNA: TGTGCCAGCAGCTTAGTAGGGACTAGCGGGGGGGCCTGGAATGAGCAGTTCTTC

size: .
J: TRBJ2-2
D: TRBD2
V: TRBV7-6
CDR3: CASSRSPSGSFTGELFF
DNA: TGTGCCAGCAGCCGGAGTCCCAGCGGGAGCTTCACCGGGGAGCTGTTTTTT

size: .
J: TRBJ1-5
D: TRBD1
V: TRBV7-9
CDR3: CASSLWGQGSNQPQHF
DNA: TGTGCCAGCAGCCTTTGGGGACAGGGAAGCAATCAGCCCCAGCATTTT

size: .
J: TRBJ1-4
D: .
V: TRBV5-1
CDR3: CASSLATATNEKLFF
DNA: TGCGCCAGCAGCTTGGCAACAGCAACTAATGAAAAACTGTTTTTT

size: .
J: TRBJ1-6
D: TRBD1
V: TRBV6-1
CDR3: CASRPGQDSPLHF
DNA: TGTGCCAGCAGACCGGGACAGGATTCACCCCTCCACTTT

size: few
J: TRBJ1-3
D: TRBD1
V: TRBV6-6
CDR3: CASSYPGTASGNTIYF
DNA: TGTGCCAGCAGTTACCCAGGGACAGCCTCTGGAAACACCATATATTTT

size: .
J: TRBJ1-1
D: TRBD1
V: TRBV10-3
CDR3: CAISQGARNTEAFF
DNA: TGTGCCATCTCACAGGGGGCTAGGAACACTGAAGCTTTCTTT

size: once
J: TRBJ1-2
D: TRBD1
V: TRBV6-5
CDR3: CASRQGQILYGYTF
DNA: TGTGCCAGCAGGCAGGGACAGATACTCTATGGCTACACCTTC

size: .
J: TRBJ2-3
D: TRBD2
V: TRBV19
CDR3: CASSLTSGGADTQYF
DNA: TGTGCCAGTAGTCTGACTAGCGGGGGGGCAGATACGCAGTATTTT

size: .
J: TRBJ2-1
D: .
V: TRBV2
CDR3: CASSEDQGGEQFF
DNA: TGTGCCAGCAGCGAAGACCAGGGGGGTGAGCAGTTCTTC

size: .
J: TRBJ1-2
D: TRBD1
V: TRBV19
CDR3: CASSLGTGVTGYTF
DNA: TGTGCCAGTAGTCTCGGGACAGGGGTCACTGGCTACACCTTC

size: .
J: TRBJ1-2
D: .
V: TRBV11-2
CDR3: CASSFGGVLSYTF
DNA: TGTGCCAGCAGCTTCGGAGGGGTGCTAAGCTACACCTTC

size: .
J: TRBJ1-2
D: TRBD1
V: TRBV12-3/TRBV12-4
CDR3: CASSHPTGRGYTF
DNA: TGTGCCAGCAGTCACCCGACAGGGCGTGGCTACACCTTC

size: .
J: TRBJ1-2
D: .
V: TRBV30
CDR3: CAWSLGGSRGNYGYTF
DNA: TGTGCCTGGAGTTTAGGAGGTTCGAGAGGAAACTATGGCTACACCTTC

size: .
J: TRBJ1-6
D: .
V: TRBV19
CDR3: CASSSTSRQRGSPLHF
DNA: TGTGCCAGTAGCTCAACCTCCAGACAGCGGGGCTCACCCCTCCACTTT

size: .
J: TRBJ1-4
D: .
V: TRBV10-2
CDR3: CASRSGQTHNEKLFF
DNA: TGCGCCAGCAGATCAGGGCAGACCCATAATGAAAAACTGTTTTTT

size: .
J: TRBJ2-5
D: TRBD1
V: TRBV19
CDR3: CASSIGTGGEETQYF
DNA: TGTGCCAGTAGTATAGGGACAGGGGGCGAAGAGACCCAGTACTTC

size: .
J: TRBJ2-3
D: TRBD1
V: TRBV18
CDR3: CASSTQGVGTDTQYF
DNA: TGTGCCAGCTCAACACAGGGGGTAGGCACAGATACGCAGTATTTT

size: .
J: TRBJ1-3
D: .
V: TRBV7-9
CDR3: CASSFPSDSIYF
DNA: TGTGCCAGCAGCTTTCCCAGCGACAGCATATATTTT

size: .
J: TRBJ1-2
D: TRBD1
V: TRBV2
CDR3: CASSAEGTALYGYTF
DNA: TGTGCCAGCAGTGCCGAAGGGACAGCGTTGTATGGCTACACCTTC

size: .
J: TRBJ1-1
D: .
V: TRBV7-9
CDR3: CASSLAAGNTEAFF
DNA: TGTGCCAGCAGCTTAGCAGCGGGGAACACTGAAGCTTTCTTT

size: once
J: TRBJ2-3
D: TRBD1
V: TRBV7-2
CDR3: CASSLDRGPADTQYF
DNA: TGTGCCAGCAGCCTGGACAGGGGGCCGGCAGATACGCAGTATTTT

size: .
J: TRBJ2-5
D: TRBD2
V: TRBV11-2
CDR3: CASSLGLGRTSPQETQYF
DNA: TGTGCCAGCAGCTTAGGGTTGGGGAGGACTAGCCCTCAAGAGACCCAGTACTTC

size: .
J: TRBJ1-1
D: .
V: TRBV7-9
CDR3: CASSLTRGSVNTEAFF
DNA: TGTGCCAGCAGCTTAACGAGGGGGAGCGTGAACACTGAAGCTTTCTTT

size: .
J: TRBJ1-2
D: TRBD1
V: TRBV6-5
CDR3: CAAGRTGEHGYTF
DNA: TGTGCCGCTGGGCGGACAGGGGAACATGGCTACACCTTC

size: .
J: TRBJ1-2
D: TRBD1
V: TRBV6-2/TRBV6-3
CDR3: CASSQTSTGVEGYTF
DNA: TGTGCCAGCAGTCAGACCTCGACAGGGGTGGAGGGCTACACCTTC

size: .
J: TRBJ2-7
D: .
V: TRBV28
CDR3: CASSPPGAYEQYF
DNA: TGTGCCAGCAGTCCCCCTGGGGCATACGAGCAGTACTTC

size: .
J: TRBJ2-3
D: TRBD1
V: TRBV11-2
CDR3: CASSAQDQGASYF
DNA: TGTGCCAGCAGCGCCCAAGATCAGGGGGCGTCGTATTTT

size: .
J: TRBJ2-7
D: TRBD1
V: TRBV15
CDR3: CATSPIDRGQSEQYF
DNA: TGTGCCACCAGCCCGATAGACAGGGGACAAAGCGAGCAGTACTTC

size: .
J: TRBJ2-2
D: TRBD1
V: TRBV6-5
CDR3: CASRSGQSNTGELFF
DNA: TGTGCCAGCAGGTCGGGACAGTCGAACACCGGGGAGCTGTTTTTT

size: .
J: TRBJ2-1
D: TRBD2
V: TRBV7-3
CDR3: CASSTQRDGEQFF
DNA: TGTGCCAGCAGCACGCAGCGGGACGGTGAGCAGTTCTTC

size: .
J: TRBJ2-5
D: .
V: TRBV11-2
CDR3: CASSLVLETQYF
DNA: TGTGCCAGCAGCTTAGTCTTGGAGACCCAGTACTTC

size: once
J: TRBJ1-2
D: .
V: TRBV19
CDR3: CASAFNYGYTF
DNA: TGTGCCAGTGCGTTTAACTATGGCTACACCTTC

size: few
J: TRBJ1-6
D: .
V: TRBV5-1
CDR3: CASSLRGNSPLHF
DNA: TGCGCCAGCAGCTTAAGGGGGAATTCACCCCTCCACTTT